This T cell receptor (beta chain) was observed in a study of blood T cell repertoires in COVID-19. Looking at the study overall: Samples representing acute and convalescent COVID-19 were sourced from the United States, Italy and Spain. T cells, B-cell-depleted T cells, or PBMCs supplied cDNA or gDNA.

This clone was observed a handful of times. The CDR3 sequence is 15 residues long. The authors' processing: The assay estimated nucleated cells by amplifying reference gene primers. The protocol was immunoSEQ multiplex PCR, while the TCRdb copy is restricted to in-frame clones and leaves out a portion. V and J calls and clone size follow that table, whereas D and trimming were derived from the DNA. The table lists about 300,000 clones, about 90% of them singletons, with 5% to 7% in the top ten. The source is a man between 18 and 35 years old who had recovered from COVID-19. The chain uses TRBV21-1 and TRBJ1-5. TRBV21-1 is a recognized pseudogene. The sample consisted of peripheral blood. CDR3 sequence: CASSKGWQGGQPQHF. As DNA, the CDR3 is TGTGCCAGCAGCAAAGGTTGGCAGGGAGGTCAGCCCCAGCATTTT.